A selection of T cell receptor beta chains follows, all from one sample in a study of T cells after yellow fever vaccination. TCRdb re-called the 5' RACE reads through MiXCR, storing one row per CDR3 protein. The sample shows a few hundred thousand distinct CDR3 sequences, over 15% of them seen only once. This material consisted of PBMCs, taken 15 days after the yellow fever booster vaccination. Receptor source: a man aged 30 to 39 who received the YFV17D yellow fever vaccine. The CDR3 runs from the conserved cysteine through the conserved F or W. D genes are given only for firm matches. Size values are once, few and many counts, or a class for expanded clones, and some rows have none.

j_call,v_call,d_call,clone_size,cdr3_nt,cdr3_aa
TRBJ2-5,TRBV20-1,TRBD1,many,TGCAGTGCTCCCTCAGGGGGCTGGGAGACCCAGTACTTC,CSAPSGGWETQYF
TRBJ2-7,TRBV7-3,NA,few,TGTGCCAGCGGTAGGAGGGCCAATAGCGGAGATAGCTCCTACGAGCAGTACTTC,CASGRRANSGDSSYEQYF
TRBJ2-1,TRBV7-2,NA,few,TGTGCCAGCATCTTAGGGGGGCGCAGTGAGCAGTTCTTC,CASILGGRSEQFF
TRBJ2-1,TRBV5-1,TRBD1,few,TGCGCCAGCAGCCTCCAGGGGGCCTCCAATGAGCAGTTCTTC,CASSLQGASNEQFF
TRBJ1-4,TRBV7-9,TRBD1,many,TGTGCCAGCAGCTTACAGGGGGCGTATGAAAAACTGTTTTTT,CASSLQGAYEKLFF
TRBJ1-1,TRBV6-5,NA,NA,TGTGCCAGCAGTTACGCCACATTCAGGGCCCGGAACACTGAAGCTTTCTTT,CASSYATFRARNTEAFF
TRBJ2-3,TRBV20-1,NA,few,TGCAGTGCTAGAGACTTCAAAGATACGCAGTATTTT,CSARDFKDTQYF
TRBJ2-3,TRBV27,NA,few,TGTGCCAGCAGTGGGGGCGAGGACTTCACAGATACGCAGTATTTT,CASSGGEDFTDTQYF
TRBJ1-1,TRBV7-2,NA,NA,TGTGCCAGCAGCTTTGGGATGACGGTTGAAGCTTTCTTT,CASSFGMTVEAFF
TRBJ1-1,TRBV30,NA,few,TGTGCCTGGGGGGACATACGGGCTGAAGCTTTCTTT,CAWGDIRAEAFF
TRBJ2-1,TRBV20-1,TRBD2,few,TGCAGTGCTCATAGACTAGCGGGATACAATGAGCAGTTCTTC,CSAHRLAGYNEQFF
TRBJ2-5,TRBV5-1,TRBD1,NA,TGCGCCAGCAGCCAGAACATTGGGACAGGCCAAGAGACCCAGTACTTC,CASSQNIGTGQETQYF
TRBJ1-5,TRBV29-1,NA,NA,TGCAGCGCACATAATATAAATGACAGGAAAAACAATCAGCCCCAGCATTTT,CSAHNINDRKNNQPQHF
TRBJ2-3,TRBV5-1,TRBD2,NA,TGCGCCAGCAGCTTGCACACTAGCGGGACAGATACGCAGTATTTT,CASSLHTSGTDTQYF
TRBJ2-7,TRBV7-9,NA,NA,TGTGCCAGCAGCAATAGAAGGAGGACGGGGAACGAGCAGTACTTC,CASSNRRRTGNEQYF
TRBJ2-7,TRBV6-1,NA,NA,TGTGCCACCTCTACCTGGGGTAGCTCCTACGAGCAGTACTTC,CATSTWGSSYEQYF
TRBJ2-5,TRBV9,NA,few,TGTGCCAGCAATCGGGAGACAGGGAATTTGGGGACCCAGTACTTC,CASNRETGNLGTQYF
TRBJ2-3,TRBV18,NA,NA,TGTGCCAGCTCACCACCTACGCGTAGGCAGTATTTT,CASSPPTRRQYF
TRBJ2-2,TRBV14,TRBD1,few,TGTGCCAGCAGCCTGGACAGGGCCGCCGGGGAGCTGTTTTTT,CASSLDRAAGELFF
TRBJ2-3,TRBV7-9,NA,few,TGTGCCAGCAGCCTGGGTTCTTTTGTGGCTAGCACAGATACGCAGTATTTT,CASSLGSFVASTDTQYF
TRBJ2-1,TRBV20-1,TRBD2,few,TGCAGTGCGCCCGGGGGGACTAGCGGGTACTACAATGAGCAGTTCTTC,CSAPGGTSGYYNEQFF
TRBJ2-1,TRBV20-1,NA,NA,TGCAGTGCTAGCCCCCCGAATCGGGCCAATGAGCAGTTCTTC,CSASPPNRANEQFF
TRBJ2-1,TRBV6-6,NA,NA,TGTGCCAGCAGTAACCCCCGGGACGAGATCTTC,CASSNPRDEIF
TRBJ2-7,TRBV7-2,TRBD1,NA,TGTGCCAGCTTAGGACAGGGCTACGAGCAGTACTTC,CASLGQGYEQYF
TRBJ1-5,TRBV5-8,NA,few,TGTGCCAGCAGCCCCCCGGGAGGCGAGCCCCAGCATTTT,CASSPPGGEPQHF
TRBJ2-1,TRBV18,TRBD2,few,TGTGCCAGCTCACCAATAGGACTAGCGGGAGACAATGAGCAGTTCTTC,CASSPIGLAGDNEQFF
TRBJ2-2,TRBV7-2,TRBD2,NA,TGTGCCAGCATAGGACTAGCAGCCGGGGAGCTGTTTTTT,CASIGLAAGELFF
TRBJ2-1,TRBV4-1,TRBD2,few,TGCGCCAGCAGCCAAGATCGGGTGGGCCTAGCGGGAGGCGCCTCCTACAATGAGCAGTTCTTC,CASSQDRVGLAGGASYNEQFF
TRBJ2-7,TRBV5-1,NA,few,TGCGCCAGCAGCGAGGTCGGCGGTACCTACGAGCAGTACTTC,CASSEVGGTYEQYF
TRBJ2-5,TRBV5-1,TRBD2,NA,TGCGCCAGCAGCCAGGGGACTAGCCAAGAGACCCAGTACTTC,CASSQGTSQETQYF
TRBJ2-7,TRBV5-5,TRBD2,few,TGTGCCAGCAGCTCGACCGGGACTAGCGGGGAGTACGAGCAGTACTTC,CASSSTGTSGEYEQYF
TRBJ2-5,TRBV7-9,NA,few,TGTGCCAGCAGCCCCTGGGGTATTCGTGAGGAGACCCAGTACTTC,CASSPWGIREETQYF
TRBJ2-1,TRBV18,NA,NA,TGTGCCAGCTCACCTCAATTTTCGACTCTAACCAATGAGCAGTTCTTC,CASSPQFSTLTNEQFF
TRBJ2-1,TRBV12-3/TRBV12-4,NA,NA,TGTGCCAGCAGTTTCCGGGAGCTAGGGATCTATGAGCAGTTCTTC,CASSFRELGIYEQFF
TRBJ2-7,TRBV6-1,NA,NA,TGTGCCAGCATCCTCGGGCCTTCCTACGAGCAGTACTTC,CASILGPSYEQYF
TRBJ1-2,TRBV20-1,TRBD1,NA,TGCAGTCCCCCAACAGGGGCCGGTTTAAGCTACACCTTC,CSPPTGAGLSYTF
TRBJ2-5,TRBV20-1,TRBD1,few,TGCAGTGCTAGCCTACCCTGGGACAGTGCCCCCCAGTACTTC,CSASLPWDSAPQYF
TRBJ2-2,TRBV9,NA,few,TGTGCCAGCAGCCCAATCCGGGGGGAGCTGTTTTTT,CASSPIRGELFF
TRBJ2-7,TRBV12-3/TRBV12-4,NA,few,TGTGCCAGCAGTTTTGGGGGAATCTACGAGCAGTACTTC,CASSFGGIYEQYF
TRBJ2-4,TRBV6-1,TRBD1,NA,TGTGCCAGCAGTGAAGCGGGGCAGGGGGCACACATTCAGTACTTC,CASSEAGQGAHIQYF
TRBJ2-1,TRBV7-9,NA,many,TGTGCCAGCAGCTCGGACAGCTCGAGCTCCTACAATGAGCAGTTCTTC,CASSSDSSSSYNEQFF
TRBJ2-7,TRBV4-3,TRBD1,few,TGCGCCAGCAGCCAAGATCTGACAGGGGGGTTCCCCTACGAGCAGTACTTC,CASSQDLTGGFPYEQYF
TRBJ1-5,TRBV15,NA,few,TGTGCCACCAGCAGAGTCGTCGGCTATGGAGACCAGCCCCAGCATTTT,CATSRVVGYGDQPQHF
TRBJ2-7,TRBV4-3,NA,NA,TGCGCCAGCAGTCTGAGTTATTCCGGAGCGTACGAGCAGTACTTC,CASSLSYSGAYEQYF
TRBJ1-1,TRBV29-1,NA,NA,TGCAGCGTCGGACAGTCGAACACTGAAGCTTTCTTT,CSVGQSNTEAFF
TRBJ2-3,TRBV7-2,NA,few,TGTGCCAGCAGCTTATTTCGGGGTACAGATACGCAGTATTTT,CASSLFRGTDTQYF
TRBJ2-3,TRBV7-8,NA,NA,TGTGCCAGCAGCTTAATGGTCGATACGCAGTATTTT,CASSLMVDTQYF
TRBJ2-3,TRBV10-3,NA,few,TGTGCCATCAGTCCCCCGACAGTCCCGGATACGCAGTATTTT,CAISPPTVPDTQYF
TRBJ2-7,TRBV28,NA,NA,TGTGCCAGCAGTTTCCGACCCTACGAGCAGTACTTC,CASSFRPYEQYF
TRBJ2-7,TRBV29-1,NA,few,TGCAGCGCAACACGGACGGGGAACGAGCAGTACTTC,CSATRTGNEQYF